This T cell receptor beta chain was retrieved from a study of CD8+CD57+ T cells in acquired aplastic anemia (dated by TCRdb to the late 2010s). Looking at the study overall: A mean of around 3.2 ug of DNA, ranging from about 0.19 to 27.4 ug, was extracted from sorted CD4+ and CD8+ cells. A CD8+CD57+ expansion meant a frequency higher than the mean frequency seen in healthy subjects.

Genomic DNA served as template for TCR beta VDJ combination and CDR3 sequence profiling. TCR repertoire sequencing was run on an Illumina HiSeq 2000. In the source study's methods: Repertoire assessment relied on Simpson's diversity index, CDR3 size and DJ length profiles, and TRBV/TRBJ rearrangement plots. The most abundant DNA sequence in the deep sequencing data was defined as the immunodominant clone. CDR3 amino acid sequences were screened for sharing across subjects and compared with published repertoires and the VDJdb database. TCRdb applied fastp at Q25 and MiXCR to the public reads, then kept only in-frame beta chains. Each record represents a unique CDR3 protein, reported with the most common genes and DNA among its rows. These V and J calls rely on TCRdb rather than the paper's analysis. This sample is represented by approximately 100,000 distinct CDR3 sequences; roughly 70% of them were singletons. 65% of the sample comes from the top ten.

As to this clonotype: Its antigen specificity is not known. No base qualities exist here, and no much larger clone lies one base off it.

Results the study describes overall, beyond this receptor: Roughly 31 CD8+ CDR3 sequences were shared between patients and controls but appeared highly expressed in patients and within their immunodominant clones. Between patients and healthy controls, no significant difference in CD8+ Simpson's diversity was found (P=0.060).

Flow cytometry had shown CD8+CD57+ cell expansion in the patients selected for sequencing. Every patient had severe acquired aplastic anemia, diagnosed using the International Study of Aplastic Anemia and Agranulocytosis and Camitta criteria. No patient had received any therapy when blood was sampled. In the study, sorted CD4+ and CD8+ blood T cells from patients with severe aplastic anemia and from healthy subjects underwent deep sequencing of TCR repertoires. Patients were enrolled under clinicaltrials.gov protocols 00001620, 01623167, 00001397, 00071045, 00081523 and 00961064 in the USA. Ficoll-Paque density gradient centrifugation was used to isolate peripheral blood mononuclear cells. Before DNA extraction, CD4+ and CD8+ T cells were sorted by FACS or by magnetic beads. The clonotype originates from a human donor with aplastic anemia. What was sequenced was sorted CD4+, CD8+, or CD8+CD57+ T cells (not recorded which) from PBMCs.

In nucleotides, the sequence is TGCAGCGTTGTTAGACAGGGGGCCCGGGAGCTGTTTTTT. Its protein is CSVVRQGARELFF. This receptor chain uses TRBV29-1 and TRBJ2-2, and TRBD1 matches 10 of the central bases. The CDR3 has 13 amino acids, counting the end cysteine and phenylalanine. Only the CDR3 DNA is retained, 39 bases long and in frame from the first base. CDR1 and CDR2 were assigned from the germline V gene as SQVTM and ANQGSEA. Trimming removed 4 bases from V and 9 bases from J; the gene matches leave 5 bases unexplained.